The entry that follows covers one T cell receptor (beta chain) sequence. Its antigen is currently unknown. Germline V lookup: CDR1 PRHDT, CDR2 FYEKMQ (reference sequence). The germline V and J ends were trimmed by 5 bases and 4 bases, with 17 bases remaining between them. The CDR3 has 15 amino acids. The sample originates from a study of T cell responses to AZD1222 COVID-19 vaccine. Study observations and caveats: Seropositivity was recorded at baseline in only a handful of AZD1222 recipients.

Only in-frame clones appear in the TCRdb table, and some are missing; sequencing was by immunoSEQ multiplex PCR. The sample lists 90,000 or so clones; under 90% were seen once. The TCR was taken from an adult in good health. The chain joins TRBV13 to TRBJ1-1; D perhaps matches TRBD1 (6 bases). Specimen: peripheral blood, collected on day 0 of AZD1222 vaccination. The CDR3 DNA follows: TGTGCCAGCAGCACCCCACAGGGACTGGTCACTGAAGCTTTCTTT. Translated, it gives CASSTPQGLVTEAFF. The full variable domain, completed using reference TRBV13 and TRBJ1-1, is AAGVIQSPRHLIKEKRETATLKCYPIPRHDTVYWYQQGPGQDPQFLISFYEKMQSDKGSIPDRFSAQQFSDYHSELNMSSLELGDSALYFCASSTPQGLVTEAFFGQGTRLTVV.